This is a list of T cell receptor beta chains from one sample in a study of blood T cell repertoires in COVID-19. Measured with immunoSEQ multiplex PCR; TCRdb has only the in-frame clones, and not every one. The table shows about 260,000 clones, with approximately 88% occurring only once. The sequenced sample consisted of peripheral blood. The receptor source for this set is a human donor in a cohort sampled during active COVID-19. CDR3s include the opening cysteine and the closing phenylalanine or tryptophan. D genes are given only for firm matches. Not every row has a clone size; where given, it reads once, few, many or a size class.

cdr3_nt,cdr3_aa,j_call,d_call,clone_size,v_call
TGTGCCAGCAGTCCCGACAGCTGGGGTGAAAAACTGTTTTTT,CASSPDSWGEKLFF,TRBJ1-4,NA,NA,TRBV6-5
TGCGCCAGCAGCCAAGGGCCGAATGAAAAACTGTTTTTT,CASSQGPNEKLFF,TRBJ1-4,NA,NA,TRBV4-3
TGCGCCAGCAGCTTGGGGAGATACCCTAGCTCTGGGGCCAACGTCCTGACTTTC,CASSLGRYPSSGANVLTF,TRBJ2-6,NA,NA,TRBV5-1
TGTGCCAGCAAGACTAGCGGGTTTTACGAGCAGTACTTC,CASKTSGFYEQYF,TRBJ2-7,TRBD2,NA,TRBV6-5
TGCGCCAGCTCGGAGGGGGGGACAGGATCTTACGAGCAGTACTTC,CASSEGGTGSYEQYF,TRBJ2-7,NA,NA,TRBV10-1
TGTGCCTGGAGTCTATCCGGAGGTACTGAAGCTTTCTTT,CAWSLSGGTEAFF,TRBJ1-1,NA,NA,TRBV30
TGTGCCAGCAGCTTCTCAGGGGCAGATACGCAGTATTTT,CASSFSGADTQYF,TRBJ2-3,NA,NA,TRBV7-2
TGTGCCAGTAGTATATCGGGGGGGACAGGGAGCACTGAAGCTTTCTTT,CASSISGGTGSTEAFF,TRBJ1-1,TRBD1,NA,TRBV19
TGCGCCAGCAGCCAGTATTCAGGGTTTGGAAACACCATATATTTT,CASSQYSGFGNTIYF,TRBJ1-3,NA,NA,TRBV4-1
TGCGCCAGCAGCGTGACAGGTGAGGGTCGTAATGAGCAGTTCTTC,CASSVTGEGRNEQFF,TRBJ2-1,NA,NA,TRBV5-1
TGCGCCAGCAGCCAAGACACCCTAGCGAGCTCTGGGGCCAACGTCCTGACTTTC,CASSQDTLASSGANVLTF,TRBJ2-6,NA,NA,TRBV4-3
TGTGCCAGCAGCCAAGACCCAAGCGGAGGGGAGACCCAGTACTTC,CASSQDPSGGETQYF,TRBJ2-5,NA,NA,TRBV3-1/TRBV3-2
TGTGCCAGCAGCTTACCGTTTACCGGGACTAGGGCAAGGGAGCAGTACTTC,CASSLPFTGTRAREQYF,TRBJ2-7,TRBD2,NA,TRBV7-6
TGTGCCAGAAGCCATAGCTATGGCTACACCTTC,CARSHSYGYTF,TRBJ1-2,NA,NA,TRBV7-5
TGTGCCAGCAGTGAACGGCAGGGGGCCACCCTCTACGAGCAGTACTTC,CASSERQGATLYEQYF,TRBJ2-7,TRBD1,NA,TRBV2
TGTGCCAGTAGTATGGACGGGGGGCGAAAAGGGGAACTGTTTTTT,CASSMDGGRKGELFF,TRBJ1-4,NA,once,TRBV19
TGTGCCAGCAGCTGGAGGGGGGGCATGAACACTGAAGCTTTCTTT,CASSWRGGMNTEAFF,TRBJ1-1,NA,NA,TRBV7-2
TGTGCCAGCAGCCCTAACGGGGTCACTGAAGCTTTCTTT,CASSPNGVTEAFF,TRBJ1-1,NA,NA,TRBV7-3
TGTGCCAGCAGTTCTCTACAGGGCGGTAACACTGAAGCTTTCTTT,CASSSLQGGNTEAFF,TRBJ1-1,NA,few,TRBV6-5
TGTGCCAGCGAAGGGACAGGAGTCTCCTACGAGCAGTACTTC,CASEGTGVSYEQYF,TRBJ2-7,TRBD1,NA,TRBV7-9
TGTGCCAGCAGCAAAGAGCCGGGACAGGTTTTCTACGAGCAGTACTTC,CASSKEPGQVFYEQYF,TRBJ2-7,TRBD1,NA,TRBV14
TGTGCCAGTAAGCGACAGGGCAACACTGAAGCTTTCTTT,CASKRQGNTEAFF,TRBJ1-1,TRBD1,NA,TRBV19
TGCAGTGCCAGTACGGGGGGTAGTTACGAGCAGTACTTC,CSASTGGSYEQYF,TRBJ2-7,TRBD2,NA,TRBV20-1
TGCAGCGTCCTGACTAGCGGGTCCTACGAGCAGTACTTC,CSVLTSGSYEQYF,TRBJ2-7,TRBD2,NA,TRBV29-1
TGTGCCAGCTCACCACAGAGGAACACTGAAGCTTTCTTT,CASSPQRNTEAFF,TRBJ1-1,NA,NA,TRBV18
TGTGCCACCAGCAGAGATCTGCTAGCGGGGGGCTCAGATACGCAGTATTTT,CATSRDLLAGGSDTQYF,TRBJ2-3,TRBD2,NA,TRBV15
TGTGCCAGCAGTCCTCTAGCGGGCTTATCGGACGAGCAGTACTTC,CASSPLAGLSDEQYF,TRBJ2-7,TRBD2,once,TRBV6-4
TGTGCCAGCAGCGTAGAACAGGGGAACACTGAAGCTTTCTTT,CASSVEQGNTEAFF,TRBJ1-1,NA,NA,TRBV9
TGTGCCTGGAGTGGGTTAATGGGACAGGGAGTGTTAGTACCCTACAATGAGCAGTTCTTC,CAWSGLMGQGVLVPYNEQFF,TRBJ2-1,TRBD1,NA,TRBV30
TGTGCCACCAGCAGAGATCGCGGAATGGGGGGCACTGAAGCTTTCTTT,CATSRDRGMGGTEAFF,TRBJ1-1,NA,NA,TRBV15
TGTGCCAGTAGTACATGGCAGGGAAAGGGCTATGGCTACACCTTC,CASSTWQGKGYGYTF,TRBJ1-2,NA,NA,TRBV19
TGTGCCAGCAGCAGGGACTATCCCTACGAGCAGTACTTC,CASSRDYPYEQYF,TRBJ2-7,TRBD2,NA,TRBV6-5
TGTGCCAGCAGGCGACAGGATAGCACAGATACGCAGTATTTT,CASRRQDSTDTQYF,TRBJ2-3,NA,few,TRBV3-1/TRBV3-2
TGTGCCAGCAGTGAAGCTGCGGGGAACACTGAAGCTTTCTTT,CASSEAAGNTEAFF,TRBJ1-1,NA,NA,TRBV2
TGTGCCAGCAGCCATGAGTCACCCCTCCACTTT,CASSHESPLHF,TRBJ1-6,NA,NA,TRBV6-5
TGTGCCAGCTCACTCGGACAGGGGCATAGCAATCAGCCCCAGCATTTT,CASSLGQGHSNQPQHF,TRBJ1-5,TRBD1,NA,TRBV18
TGTGCCAGCAGCCCGGCATTTGGGGCTGGAGCTTTCTTT,CASSPAFGAGAFF,TRBJ1-1,NA,NA,TRBV9
TGTGCCAGCAGTTTTTTTGTTTCTTATAGCAATCAGCCCCAGCATTTT,CASSFFVSYSNQPQHF,TRBJ1-5,NA,NA,TRBV28
TGTGCCAGCAGTTACTTCAGACAGAGCAATCAGCCCCAGCATTTT,CASSYFRQSNQPQHF,TRBJ1-5,NA,NA,TRBV6-2/TRBV6-3
TGTGCCAGCAGTTACGGGGCGTCCACTGAAGCTTTCTTT,CASSYGASTEAFF,TRBJ1-1,NA,NA,TRBV6-5
TGTGCCAGCAGTTTGGGCCAACTCTATGGCTACACCTTC,CASSLGQLYGYTF,TRBJ1-2,NA,few,TRBV28
TGTGCCACCGGGACGGGGGGGCGCGGTACGCAGTATTTT,CATGTGGRGTQYF,TRBJ2-3,TRBD2,NA,TRBV15
TGCAGTGCTGGACAGGGGTGGGAGCAGTACTTC,CSAGQGWEQYF,TRBJ2-7,TRBD1,NA,TRBV20-1
TGCGCCAGCAGCTTGGTACAAAACTACAATGAGCAGTTCTTC,CASSLVQNYNEQFF,TRBJ2-1,NA,NA,TRBV5-1
TGCAGTGCAGCCGGGAATGGCGAGCAGTACTTC,CSAAGNGEQYF,TRBJ2-7,NA,NA,TRBV20-1
TGCGCCAGCAGCTCGATACAGGGTTACGAGCAGTACTTC,CASSSIQGYEQYF,TRBJ2-7,NA,NA,TRBV5-1